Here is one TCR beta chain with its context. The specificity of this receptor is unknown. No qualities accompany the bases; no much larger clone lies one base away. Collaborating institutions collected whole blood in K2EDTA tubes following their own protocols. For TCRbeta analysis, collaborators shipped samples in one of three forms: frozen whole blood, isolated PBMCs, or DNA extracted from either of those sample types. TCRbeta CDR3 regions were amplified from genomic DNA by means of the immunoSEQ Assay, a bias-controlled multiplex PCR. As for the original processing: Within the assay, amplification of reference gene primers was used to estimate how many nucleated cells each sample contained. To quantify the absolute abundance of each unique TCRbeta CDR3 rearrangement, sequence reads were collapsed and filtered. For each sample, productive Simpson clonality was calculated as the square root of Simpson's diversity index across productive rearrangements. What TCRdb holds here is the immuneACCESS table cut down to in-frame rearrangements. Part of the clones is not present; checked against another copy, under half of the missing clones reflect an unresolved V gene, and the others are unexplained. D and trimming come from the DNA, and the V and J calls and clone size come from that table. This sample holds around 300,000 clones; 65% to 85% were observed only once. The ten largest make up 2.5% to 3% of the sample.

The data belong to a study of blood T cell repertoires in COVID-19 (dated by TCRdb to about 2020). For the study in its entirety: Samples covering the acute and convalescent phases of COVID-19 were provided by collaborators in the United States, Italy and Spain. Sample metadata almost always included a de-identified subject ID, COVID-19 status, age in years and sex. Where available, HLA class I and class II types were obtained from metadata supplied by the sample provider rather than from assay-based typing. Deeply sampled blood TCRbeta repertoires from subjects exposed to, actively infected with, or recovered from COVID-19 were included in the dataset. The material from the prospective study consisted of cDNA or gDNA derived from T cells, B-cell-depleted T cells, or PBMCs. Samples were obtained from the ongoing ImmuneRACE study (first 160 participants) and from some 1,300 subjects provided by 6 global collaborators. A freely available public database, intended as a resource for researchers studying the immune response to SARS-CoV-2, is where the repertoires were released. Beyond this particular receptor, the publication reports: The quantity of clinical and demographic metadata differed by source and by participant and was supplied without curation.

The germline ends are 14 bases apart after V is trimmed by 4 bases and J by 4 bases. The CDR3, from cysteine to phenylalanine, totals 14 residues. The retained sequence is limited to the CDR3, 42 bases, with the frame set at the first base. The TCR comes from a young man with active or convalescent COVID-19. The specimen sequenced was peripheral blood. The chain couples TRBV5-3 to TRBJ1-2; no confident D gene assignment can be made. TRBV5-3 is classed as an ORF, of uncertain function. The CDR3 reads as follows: CARSPPGRLYGYTF. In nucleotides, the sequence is TGTGCCAGAAGCCCCCCCGGTAGACTCTATGGCTACACCTTC.